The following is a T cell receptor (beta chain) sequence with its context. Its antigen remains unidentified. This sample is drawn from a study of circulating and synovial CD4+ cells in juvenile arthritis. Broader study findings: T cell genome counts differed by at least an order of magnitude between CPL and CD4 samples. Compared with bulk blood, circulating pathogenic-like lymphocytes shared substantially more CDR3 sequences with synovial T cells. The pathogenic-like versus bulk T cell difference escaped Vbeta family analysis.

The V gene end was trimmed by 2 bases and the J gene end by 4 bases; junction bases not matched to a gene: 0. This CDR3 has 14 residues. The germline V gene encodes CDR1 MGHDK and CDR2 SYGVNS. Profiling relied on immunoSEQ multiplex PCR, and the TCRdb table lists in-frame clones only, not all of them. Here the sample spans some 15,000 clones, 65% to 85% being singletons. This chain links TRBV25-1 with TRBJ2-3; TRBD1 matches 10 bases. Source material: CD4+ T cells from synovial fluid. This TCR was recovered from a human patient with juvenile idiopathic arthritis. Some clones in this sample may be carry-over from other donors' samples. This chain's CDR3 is CASSEGQGADTQYF. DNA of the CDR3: TGTGCCAGCAGTGAAGGACAGGGGGCAGATACGCAGTATTTT.